The rows below give T cell receptor beta chains drawn from one sample of a study of blood T cell repertoires in COVID-19. Assay: immunoSEQ multiplex PCR; the TCRdb copy retains only in-frame clones and omits some. The table records roughly 90,000 clones, more than 85% of them present only once. The sample consisted of peripheral blood. Receptor source: a man aged 35-49 years with acute or convalescent COVID-19. Both conserved end residues are part of each CDR3. D genes are given only for firm matches. A row's size may be missing; if present it is once, few, many or a size class.

DNA	CDR3	D	size	V	J	length
TGCGCCAGCAGCTTGGATGGGACTAGCGGGGCAGATACGCAGTATTTT	CASSLDGTSGADTQYF	TRBD2	.	TRBV5-1	TRBJ2-3	16
TGTGCCTGGACGGGTGGGGATACGCAGTATTTT	CAWTGGDTQYF	.	once	TRBV30	TRBJ2-3	11
TGTGCCACCAGCCCTCTGGGGGGCACCGGGGAGCTGTTTTTT	CATSPLGGTGELFF	.	.	TRBV15	TRBJ2-2	14
TGTGCCAGCTCACCGGGGACAGAAGTAGGTGGCACTGAAGCTTTCTTT	CASSPGTEVGGTEAFF	TRBD1	once	TRBV18	TRBJ1-1	16
TGTGCCAGCAGCACTAGACAGGGCGACTCCTACGAGCAGTACTTC	CASSTRQGDSYEQYF	TRBD1	.	TRBV4-2	TRBJ2-7	15
TGTGCCAGCAGCCCCCGGACTAGCGGGGCATACGAGCAGTACTTC	CASSPRTSGAYEQYF	TRBD2	.	TRBV4-2	TRBJ2-7	15
TGTGCCAGCAGGATTTCCACGGACAGGGCGAATGGCTACACCTTC	CASRISTDRANGYTF	TRBD1	.	TRBV6-5	TRBJ1-2	15
TGTGCCAGCTCACCAGAGGGTGGACAGTTTGGAAACACCATATATTTT	CASSPEGGQFGNTIYF	.	.	TRBV18	TRBJ1-3	16
TGTGCCAGCAGCCAATCCACTAGATTACAAGAGACCCAGTACTTC	CASSQSTRLQETQYF	.	.	TRBV14	TRBJ2-5	15
TGCGCCAGCAGTGAGGGGCCCGGGGAGCTGTTTTTT	CASSEGPGELFF	.	medium-sized	TRBV10-1	TRBJ2-2	12
TGTGCCAGCAGCCCCGGACTAGCGAACAATGAGCAGTTCTTC	CASSPGLANNEQFF	TRBD2	few	TRBV3-1/TRBV3-2	TRBJ2-1	14
TGTGCCAGCAGTGAAGTTGGGGGCATCGGCATTCAGTACTTC	CASSEVGGIGIQYF	.	.	TRBV2	TRBJ2-4	14
TGTGCCAGCAGCTTAGATCTGGATACGCAGTATTTT	CASSLDLDTQYF	.	few	TRBV11-3	TRBJ2-3	12
TGCGCCAGCAGCCAAGATAGGGGGACTAGCGGGGGAACCGGGGAGCTGTTTTTT	CASSQDRGTSGGTGELFF	TRBD2	.	TRBV4-3	TRBJ2-2	18
TGTGCCAGCTCCCGCCTAGCGGGGGCCAACCCCTCCTACGAGCAGTACTTC	CASSRLAGANPSYEQYF	TRBD2	.	TRBV18	TRBJ2-7	17
TGTGCCTGGAGTCCCCTTCCAGGGGGAGAGACCCAGTACTTC	CAWSPLPGGETQYF	TRBD1	.	TRBV30	TRBJ2-5	14
TGTGCCAGTAGTATGGGGACAGCAGGGAACACTGAAGCTTTCTTT	CASSMGTAGNTEAFF	TRBD1	.	TRBV19	TRBJ1-1	15
TGTGCCTGGATGGAGGGGGCCCCCTACACAGATACGCAGTATTTT	CAWMEGAPYTDTQYF	.	.	TRBV30	TRBJ2-3	15
TGTGCCAGTAGTATAGTGCCAACGGGAGGGATCAATGAGCAGTTCTTC	CASSIVPTGGINEQFF	TRBD2	.	TRBV19	TRBJ2-1	16
TGCGCCAGCAGCTTGGTACAGGGTGGAGAAAAACTGTTTTTT	CASSLVQGGEKLFF	.	.	TRBV5-1	TRBJ1-4	14
TGTGCCATCGTGGGGACAGAGGGGCGTGGCTACACCTTC	CAIVGTEGRGYTF	TRBD1	.	TRBV10-3	TRBJ1-2	13
TGTGCCAGCTCCCTCGTAATCGAGGGAAACACTGAAGCTTTCTTT	CASSLVIEGNTEAFF	.	.	TRBV18	TRBJ1-1	15
TGTGCCAGTACTAAACAGGGGGCGGGTCAGCCCCAGCATTTT	CASTKQGAGQPQHF	TRBD1	.	TRBV19	TRBJ1-5	14
TGTGCCAGCAGCTTACGGCTCCAGGGCCCGGCAACTAATGAAAAACTGTTTTTT	CASSLRLQGPATNEKLFF	.	.	TRBV7-6	TRBJ1-4	18
TGTGCCAGCAGCCCGGGACACCAGTATAATTCACCCCTCCACTTT	CASSPGHQYNSPLHF	.	.	TRBV9	TRBJ1-6	15
TGTGCCTGGAGTGTATTTGGGGGCGGGCAGCCCCAGCATTTT	CAWSVFGGGQPQHF	.	once	TRBV30	TRBJ1-5	14
TGTGCCAGCAGCCCTGTAGGCAGGGCGTCGTCGACTAATGAAAAACTGTTTTTT	CASSPVGRASSTNEKLFF	.	.	TRBV7-2	TRBJ1-4	18
TGTGCCAGCAGGACCGGGTCGGGGTGGGACACTGAAGCTTTCTTT	CASRTGSGWDTEAFF	.	.	TRBV2	TRBJ1-1	15
TGCGCCAGCAGCCCTTCCCTCCTTAGCGGGGGGAACTACGAGCAGTACTTC	CASSPSLLSGGNYEQYF	TRBD2	.	TRBV4-3	TRBJ2-7	17
TGTGCCACCAGCAGATCGCTGGGACTTGATAATTTTAACACCGGGGAGCTGTTTTTT	CATSRSLGLDNFNTGELFF	.	.	TRBV15	TRBJ2-2	19
TGTGCCATCAGTGAGCCCAAGACAGGATTTTCTGCTTTCTTT	CAISEPKTGFSAFF	.	.	TRBV10-3	TRBJ1-1	14
TGTGCCAGCACGACAGCCGGGACTAGCAGGTACGAGCAGTACTTC	CASTTAGTSRYEQYF	TRBD2	.	TRBV28	TRBJ2-7	15
TGTGCCAGCAGTCCGACAGGGTTGAACACTGAAGCTTTCTTT	CASSPTGLNTEAFF	TRBD1	.	TRBV27	TRBJ1-1	14
TGTGCCAGCAGTTACTCCGGCAGGGCAGCTTATAGCAATCAGCCCCAGCATTTT	CASSYSGRAAYSNQPQHF	.	.	TRBV6-2/TRBV6-3	TRBJ1-5	18
TGTGCCAGCAGTGAATCCGGTCAGCCCCAGCATTTT	CASSESGQPQHF	.	.	TRBV6-1	TRBJ1-5	12
TGTGCCAGTAGTATAGGAACCCAAGGGGCCACTGAAGCTTTCTTT	CASSIGTQGATEAFF	.	.	TRBV19	TRBJ1-1	15
TGTGCCAGCAGGAGGGTCACGGAGGGTCAGCCCCAGCATTTT	CASRRVTEGQPQHF	.	.	TRBV6-5	TRBJ1-5	14
TGTGCCAGCAGCCAAGCTGTGCAGGGTCATGGCTACACCTTC	CASSQAVQGHGYTF	.	few	TRBV3-1/TRBV3-2	TRBJ1-2	14
TGTGCCATCAGTGAGTCGGCGGGACAGGGGGCTGAAGCTTTCTTT	CAISESAGQGAEAFF	TRBD1	once	TRBV10-3	TRBJ1-1	15
TGTGCCAGTAGTATAGGAAGGGGACAGGGGGTAGAGCCCCAGCATTTT	CASSIGRGQGVEPQHF	TRBD1	.	TRBV19	TRBJ1-5	16
TGTGCCTGGAGTGGATCGGTGCCTGAAGCTTTCTTT	CAWSGSVPEAFF	.	.	TRBV30	TRBJ1-1	12
TGTGCCATCAGTGACTCATCGGCAGGGGTCTATGGCTACACCTTC	CAISDSSAGVYGYTF	.	.	TRBV10-3	TRBJ1-2	15
TGTGCCAGCACCCGGACAGCTCTGGGGGAGCAGTACTTC	CASTRTALGEQYF	.	few	TRBV14	TRBJ2-7	13
TGTGCCAGCAGCAGCCGACAGGGGACCTACACTGAAGCTTTCTTT	CASSSRQGTYTEAFF	TRBD1	.	TRBV2	TRBJ1-1	15
TGTGCCAGCTCACCGAGTGTAGCAGGGGGAAGCGAGCAGTACTTC	CASSPSVAGGSEQYF	TRBD1	.	TRBV18	TRBJ2-7	15
TGTGCCAGTAATCCCCACCAGGGCAATCAGCCCCAGCATTTT	CASNPHQGNQPQHF	.	.	TRBV19	TRBJ1-5	14
TGTGCCAGCAGCCGGAATGGGGGCTCTCAGAACTTC	CASSRNGGSQNF	.	once	TRBV7-9	TRBJ2-7	12
TGTGCCAGCAGTGATGGAGCGGCTAGCTCCTACAATGAGCAGTTCTTC	CASSDGAASSYNEQFF	.	.	TRBV2	TRBJ2-1	16
TGTGCCAGCAGCATAGACAGGGGGCACGGCTACACCTTC	CASSIDRGHGYTF	TRBD1	.	TRBV12-3/TRBV12-4	TRBJ1-2	13
TGTGCTAGTGCCTTGGAGGGAATAGACACCGGGGAGCTGTTTTTT	CASALEGIDTGELFF	.	.	TRBV12-5	TRBJ2-2	15
TGCAGCGCCCGGACAGGACCTGAAAAACTGTTTTTT	CSARTGPEKLFF	TRBD1	.	TRBV29-1	TRBJ1-4	12
TGTGCCAGCAGCGCGGAGGGGTTCGGGACTGAAGCTTTCTTT	CASSAEGFGTEAFF	.	.	TRBV5-6	TRBJ1-1	14
TGTGCCAGTAGTGCCGGACAGGGGGCTGGTGGCTACACCTTC	CASSAGQGAGGYTF	TRBD1	.	TRBV19	TRBJ1-2	14
TGTGCCAGCAGCCATCTAGTTGAGCAGTTCTTC	CASSHLVEQFF	.	.	TRBV6-6	TRBJ2-1	11
TGTGCCAGCAGCCATACTTACCAGGGGAACACCGGGGAGCTGTTTTTT	CASSHTYQGNTGELFF	.	once	TRBV4-2	TRBJ2-2	16
TGTGCCAGCAGCCAAGTTTCTCCAGGGCGGGAGCAGTTCTTC	CASSQVSPGREQFF	.	.	TRBV3-1/TRBV3-2	TRBJ2-1	14
TGTGCCAGCAGTGACGGGGGGGTCTCTGGGGCCAACGTCCTGACTTTC	CASSDGGVSGANVLTF	TRBD2	.	TRBV6-4	TRBJ2-6	16